These 26 T cell receptor beta chains were all obtained from the same sample, sequenced in a study of cytomegalovirus exposure and HLA in healthy donors. Researchers ran the PCR with 60 Vbeta and 13 Jbeta primers. Libraries were prepared by immunoSEQ multiplex PCR; TCRdb keeps only in-frame clonotypes and omits some of them. The sample shows 100,000 to 150,000 clones, roughly 82% of them seen only once. The sample taken for sequencing was PBMCs. All receptors come from a male donor in good health and CMV-seropositive.

This rearrangement joins TRBV5-4 to TRBJ2-7; 11 bases map to TRBD1. The CDR3 runs 16 residues. Per the germline V gene, CDR1 is SGHNT and CDR2 is YYREEE (reference sequence). V was clipped by 4 bases and J by 4 bases; unmatched bases: 10. As DNA, the CDR3 is TGTGCCAGCAGCATAGATCCGGGACAGGGGGTTTACGAGCAGTACTTC. This sequence encodes CASSIDPGQGVYEQYF. The full variable domain, completed using reference TRBV5-4 and TRBJ2-7, is ETGVTQSPTHLIKTRGQQVTLRCSSQSGHNTVSWYQQALGQGPQFIFQYYREEENGRGNFPPRFSGLQFPNYSSELNVNALELDDSALYLCASSIDPGQGVYEQYFGPGTRLTVT.

This clone was picked up one time. The J gene is TRBJ1-1, the V gene TRBV7-3, with D maybe TRBD1 (5 bases). V dropped 0 bases and J dropped 3 bases, with 8 bases sitting between them. The CDR3 is 14 residues long. Germline V gene sequence: CDR1 SGHTA, CDR2 FQGTGA. CDR3 residues: CASSLTLGDTEAFF. The CDR3 nucleotides read TGTGCCAGCAGCTTAACGTTAGGGGACACTGAAGCTTTCTTT.

V and J are TRBV5-6 and TRBJ2-7; the match to TRBD1 covers 8 bases. V trimming: 0 bases; J trimming: 3 bases; junction bases outside the gene matches: 11. The CDR3 spans 17 residues. Germline CDR1 is SGHDT and CDR2 is YYEEEE. The DNA for the CDR3 is TGTGCCAGCAGCTTGGCCTGGGATAGGACAGGGTTCTACGAGCAGTACTTC. This translates into CASSLAWDRTGFYEQYF.

In its sample, this clone was seen a few times. The V gene is TRBV28, the J gene TRBJ2-1, with 8 bases that match TRBD2. The CDR3 runs 21 residues. Germline V gives CDR1 MDHEN, CDR2 SYDVKM. V was pared by 0 bases and J by 1 base, with 17 bases of the junction left unmatched. The CDR3 here is CASSLWYVGREGPQSYNEQFF. The DNA of the CDR3 is TGTGCCAGCAGTTTATGGTATGTGGGTCGGGAGGGCCCTCAGTCCTACAATGAGCAGTTCTTC. Full variable domain (rest looked up from reference TRBV28 and TRBJ2-1): DVKVTQSSRYLVKRTGEKVFLECVQDMDHENMFWYRQDPGLGLRLIYFSYDVKMKEKGDIPEGYSVSREKKERFSLILESASTNQTSMYLCASSLWYVGREGPQSYNEQFFGPGTRLTVL.

This chain joins TRBV5-1 and TRBJ2-2, with TRBD1 as a possible D gene (6 bases). Germline assignment: CDR1 SGHRS and CDR2 YFSETQ. V was shortened by 4 bases and J by 3 bases, with 13 bases between the two germline ends. The CDR3 loop spans 15 amino acids. This CDR3 is CASSPTGRDTGELFF. The CDR3 DNA follows: TGCGCCAGCAGCCCAACAGGGAGAGACACCGGGGAGCTGTTTTTT.

The chain employs TRBV5-5 and TRBJ2-2; 15 nucleotides align to TRBD2. The CDR3 loop spans 19 amino acids. Germline assignment: CDR1 SGHKS and CDR2 YYEKEE (reference sequence). V shed 4 bases and J 5 bases; nucleotides not matched to a gene: 12. The CDR3 DNA reads TGTGCCAGCAGCCCAGGGACTAGCGGGGGGTTCCCGAGGACCGGGGAGCTGTTTTTT. This gives the protein CASSPGTSGGFPRTGELFF. Supplemented by reference TRBV5-5 and TRBJ2-2, the full variable domain reads DAGVTQSPTHLIKTRGQQVTLRCSPISGHKSVSWYQQVLGQGPQFIFQYYEKEERGRGNFPDRFSARQFPNYSSELNVNALLLGDSALYLCASSPGTSGGFPRTGELFFGEGSRLTVL.

This sequence joins TRBV6-1 and TRBJ1-1; D gene unclear. The germline V gene has CDR1 MNHNS and CDR2 SASEGT. This CDR3 is built from 14 residues. The V gene lost 2 bases and the J gene lost 1 base, with 8 bases spanning the gap. For the CDR3, the DNA is TGTGCCAGCAGTGAAACCGAGGAGAACACTGAAGCTTTCTTT. Protein sequence: CASSETEENTEAFF.

The V and J genes are TRBV4-1 and TRBJ2-3, with a tentative D call TRBD1 (6 bases). Germline V gene data show CDR1 as MGHRA and CDR2 as YSYEKL. CDR3 length: 15 residues. Trimming cost V 4 bases and J 4 bases, with 15 bases left between them. The chain's CDR3 is CASSPTPNRADTQYF. The CDR3 DNA sequence: TGCGCCAGCAGCCCCACACCAAACAGGGCAGATACGCAGTATTTT.

The chain recombines TRBV5-1 with TRBJ2-1; tentatively, D is TRBD2 (5 bases). The V end lost 0 bases, the J end lost 1 base, and 8 bases lay between the germline ends. Germline-derived CDR1 and CDR2 are SGHRS and YFSETQ. CDR3 length equals 15 residues. The chain's CDR3 is CASSLEAGSYNEQFF. For the CDR3, the DNA is TGCGCCAGCAGCTTGGAGGCGGGTTCCTACAATGAGCAGTTCTTC.

The V and J genes are TRBV7-6 and TRBJ2-1; no reliable D call. Looked up from germline, CDR1 is SGHVS and CDR2 is FNYEAQ. Between the trimmed V and J ends, which lost 5 bases and 1 base, there was a span of 12 bases. The CDR3 consists of 15 residues. In DNA, the CDR3 is TGTGCCAGCAGCCCCAGACACGGATCCTACAATGAGCAGTTCTTC. It translates to CASSPRHGSYNEQFF.

CDR3 bases: TGTGCCAGTAGTATAAGCTCGCTACGGACAGGGAATTCACCCCTCCACTTT. Encoded protein: CASSISSLRTGNSPLHF. The chain is built from TRBV19 and TRBJ1-6; 8 positions agree with TRBD1. This CDR3 is built from 17 residues. CDR1 is LNHDA and CDR2 is SQIVND in the germline V gene (reference sequence). V lost 2 bases, J lost 7 bases, and 10 bases stayed unmatched.

As DNA, the CDR3 is TGCGCCAGCAGGCAGATTACCACCGGGGAGCTGTTTTTT. Protein sequence: CASRQITTGELFF. The chain couples TRBV5-1 to TRBJ2-2; D remains ambiguous. V shed 5 bases and J shed 4 bases, with 9 bases lying between them. The CDR3 is 13 amino acids. The germline CDR1 and CDR2 sequences are SGHRS and YFSETQ.

The V gene is TRBV7-6, the J gene TRBJ2-5; 10 nucleotides match TRBD2. CDR1 SGHVS and CDR2 FNYEAQ come from the germline V gene. V was clipped by 5 bases and J by 1 base; unmatched bases: 10. The CDR3 spans 17 residues. The CDR3 reads CASSLLAGAALQETQYF. CDR3 DNA: TGTGCCAGCAGCCTGCTAGCGGGGGCCGCGCTCCAAGAGACCCAGTACTTC. Full variable domain (missing parts from reference TRBV7-6 and TRBJ2-5): GAGVSQSPRYKVTKRGQDVALRCDPISGHVSLYWYRQALGQGPEFLTYFNYEAQQDKSGLPNDRFSAERPEGSISTLTIQRTEQRDSAMYRCASSLLAGAALQETQYFGPGTRLLVL.

The CDR3 sequence is CASSSWDRPYEQYF. In DNA form, the CDR3 reads TGTGCCAGCAGCTCCTGGGACAGGCCCTACGAGCAGTACTTC. This rearrangement joins TRBV11-2 to TRBJ2-7, with 8 bases identical to TRBD1. CDR1 is SGHAT and CDR2 is FQNNGV in the germline V gene. There are 14 residues in the CDR3. Trimming at V came to 4 bases and at J to 2 bases, leaving 4 bases not matched to a gene. The full variable domain, rest sourced from reference TRBV11-2 and TRBJ2-7, is EAGVAQSPRYKIIEKRQSVAFWCNPISGHATLYWYQQILGQGPKLLIQFQNNGVVDDSQLPKDRFSAERLKGVDSTLKIQPAKLEDSAVYLCASSSWDRPYEQYFGPGTRLTVT.

This clone was detected only once. The chain couples TRBV5-4 to TRBJ2-5; unclear D gene. Trimming left V 0 bases short and J 0 bases short, with 6 bases between. Germline CDR1 is SGHNT and CDR2 is YYREEE (reference sequence). This CDR3 spans 14 amino acids. CDR3 nucleotides: TGTGCCAGCAGCTTGGTGTCTAACCAAGAGACCCAGTACTTC. Translated: CASSLVSNQETQYF.

CDR3 sequence: CASRSDNEQFF. CDR3 sequence (DNA): TGTGCCAGCAGGAGCGACAATGAGCAGTTCTTC. V is TRBV28 and J is TRBJ2-1, with D uncertain. CDR1 and CDR2 (germline): MDHEN, SYDVKM. Trimming left V 6 bases short and J 5 bases short, with 5 bases between. The CDR3 has 11 amino acids.

The chain carries TRBV2 and TRBJ2-5, with D possibly matching TRBD1 (6 bases). V shed 3 bases and J shed 5 bases, with 16 bases lying between them. There are 15 residues in the CDR3. Germline CDR1 and CDR2: SNHLY and FYNNEI. Here the CDR3 DNA reads TGTGCCAGCAGTGAGAACAGGGATAGGACGGAGACCCAGTACTTC. As protein: CASSENRDRTETQYF. Variable domain in full (rest from reference TRBV2 and TRBJ2-5): EPEVTQTPSHQVTQMGQEVILRCVPISNHLYFYWYRQILGQKVEFLVSFYNNEISEKSEIFDDQFSVERPDGSNFTLKIRSTKLEDSAMYFCASSENRDRTETQYFGPGTRLLVL.

This rearrangement joins TRBV7-2 to TRBJ1-5, with 7 bases fitting TRBD1. This CDR3 is built from 15 residues. Germline V gene lookup returns CDR1 SGHTA and CDR2 FQGNSA. V shed 2 bases and J 5 bases; nucleotides not matched to a gene: 6. The chain's CDR3 is CASSLYRGWDQPQHF. The CDR3 DNA sequence: TGTGCCAGCAGCTTATACAGGGGCTGGGATCAGCCCCAGCATTTT.

The rearrangement joins TRBV11-2 to TRBJ2-5; 8 nucleotides agree with TRBD1. This CDR3 region has 15 residues. V shed 1 base, J shed 5 bases, and the junction held 6 bases outside the gene matches. Per the germline V gene, CDR1 is SGHAT and CDR2 is FQNNGV. The CDR3 coding sequence is TGTGCCAGCAGCTTAGGGACAGGGCTGGGGGAGACCCAGTACTTC. This gives the protein CASSLGTGLGETQYF.

The rearrangement joins TRBV25-1 to TRBJ1-6; a weak D match, TRBD1 (5 bases). Trimming stripped 8 bases from V and 7 bases from J, with 12 bases between. This CDR3 comprises 13 residues. The germline V gene has CDR1 MGHDK and CDR2 SYGVNS. As DNA, the CDR3 is TGTGCCAGCGGGGGGGACGGCAATTCACCCCTCCACTTT. It encodes CASGGDGNSPLHF.

This chain connects TRBV5-8 to TRBJ2-5; 9 bases align to TRBD2. This CDR3 has 15 amino acids. Germline CDR1 reads SGHTS; CDR2 reads YDEGEE. V gave up 0 bases and J gave up 2 bases; unmatched junction bases: 2. CDR3 sequence reads: CASSLGRGGQETQYF. For the CDR3, the DNA is TGTGCCAGCAGCTTGGGGCGGGGGGGACAAGAGACCCAGTACTTC. The variable domain in full, completed from reference TRBV5-8 and TRBJ2-5, reads EAGVTQSPTHLIKTRGQQATLRCSPISGHTSVYWYQQALGLGLQFLLWYDEGEERNRGNFPPRFSGRQFPNYSSELNVNALELEDSALYLCASSLGRGGQETQYFGPGTRLLVL.

This clone was found a few times. The gene calls are TRBV6-6 and TRBJ1-1, with D unclear. Germline V CDR1 and CDR2: MNHNY, SVGAGI (reference sequence). V lost 5 bases, J lost 3 bases, and 16 bases lay in between. CDR3 length: 15 amino acids. The CDR3 DNA follows: TGTGCCAGCAGTAACTACAAGGAGGGAGACACTGAAGCTTTCTTT. Protein: CASSNYKEGDTEAFF.

V usage is TRBV6-1 and J usage is TRBJ1-2, with TRBD1 matching 7 bases. Germline CDR1 is MNHNS and CDR2 is SASEGT. The CDR3 loop spans 12 amino acids. Trimming removed 9 bases from V and 5 bases from J; junction bases left unmatched: 6. CDR3 in DNA: TGTGCCAGTGGGGACAGCACTTATGGCTACACCTTC. Amino acids: CASGDSTYGYTF.

The table lists this clone with a few counts. The chain is built from TRBV5-1 and TRBJ2-1, with TRBD1 as a possible D gene (5 bases). The CDR3 consists of 17 residues. V lost 4 bases to trimming and J lost 0 bases, with 17 bases between them. Germline loops: CDR1 SGHRS, CDR2 YFSETQ. The CDR3: CASSPSPTDSSYNEQFF. The CDR3 nucleotides are TGCGCCAGCAGCCCTTCCCCGACAGACAGCTCCTACAATGAGCAGTTCTTC. Combining the CDR3 with reference TRBV5-1 and TRBJ2-1 gives the whole variable domain KAGVTQTPRYLIKTRGQQVTLSCSPISGHRSVSWYQQTPGQGLQFLFEYFSETQRNKGNFPGRFSGRQFSNSRSEMNVSTLELGDSALYLCASSPSPTDSSYNEQFFGPGTRLTVL.

The CDR3 here is CASRRRTATGLAFF. In DNA form, the CDR3 reads TGTGCCAGCAGGCGCCGGACAGCAACAGGATTAGCTTTCTTT. This chain uses TRBV6-5 with TRBJ1-1; D is possibly TRBD1 (6 bases). Trimming took 6 bases from V and 10 from J, leaving 21 bases between them. This CDR3 spans 14 amino acids. The V gene's germline CDR1 is MNHEY and CDR2 SVGAGI.

The genes are TRBV6-5 and TRBJ2-2; D possibly corresponds to TRBD2 (5 bases). Trimming removed 3 bases at V and 6 bases at J, with 11 bases between. CDR1 and CDR2 from the germline V gene are MNHEY and SVGAGI. The CDR3 contains 14 residues. This CDR3 is CASSYSEVAGELFF. CDR3 sequence (DNA): TGTGCCAGCAGTTATTCGGAGGTCGCCGGGGAGCTGTTTTTT.